These 30 T cell receptor beta chains share one sample of origin, sequenced in a study of cytomegalovirus exposure and HLA in healthy donors. This PCR relied on a set of 60 Vbeta primers and 13 Jbeta primers. The repertoire was sequenced with immunoSEQ multiplex PCR; TCRdb's copy has only in-frame clones and lacks some. The sample lists hundreds of thousands of clones; over 80% were seen once. The source material was PBMCs. The receptor source for this set is a boy younger than 10 in good health and CMV-seronegative.

The chain links TRBV10-1 to TRBJ2-4, with D possibly matching TRBD2 (6 bases). The CDR3 is 13 amino acids. V was cut by 2 bases and J by 9 bases, with 11 bases left in between. CDR1 is WNHNN, CDR2 SYGVQD, per germline (reference sequence). The CDR3 loop is CASSERGTPIQYF. In DNA form, the CDR3 reads TGCGCCAGCAGTGAGCGGGGGACCCCCATTCAGTACTTC.

V is TRBV7-9 and J is TRBJ2-7, with 12 positions matching TRBD1. V trimming: 5 bases; J trimming: 2 bases; junction bases outside the gene matches: 10. Germline V gene lookup returns CDR1 SEHNR and CDR2 FQNEAQ (reference sequence). The CDR3 covers 17 residues. The CDR3 reads CASSPTGGTGGAYEQYF. The DNA of the CDR3 is TGTGCCAGCAGCCCGACCGGGGGGACAGGGGGCGCCTACGAGCAGTACTTC.

The chain joins TRBV2 to TRBJ2-3, with D unresolved. The CDR3 has 14 amino acids. Germline lookup yields CDR1 SNHLY and CDR2 FYNNEI. Trimming pared 7 bases from V and 2 bases from J, leaving 13 bases between. CDR3 protein: CASKLRGYTDTQYF. Written as DNA, the CDR3 is TGTGCCAGCAAATTAAGAGGTTACACAGATACGCAGTATTTT.

The chain couples TRBV2 to TRBJ2-5; TRBD2 matches 8 bases. With V trimmed by 6 bases and J by 7 bases, 16 bases remained unmatched. The CDR3 is made up of 16 amino acids. CDR1 and CDR2 (germline): SNHLY, FYNNEI. CDR3 sequence reads: CASRATGTRPPLTQYF. DNA for the CDR3: TGTGCCAGCAGGGCTACTGGGACTAGACCCCCCTTGACCCAGTACTTC.

This chain uses TRBV19 with TRBJ1-5; D not resolved. This CDR3 comprises 15 residues. V lost 3 bases and J 5 bases, leaving 14 bases between the germline ends. Germline CDR1 reads LNHDA; CDR2 reads SQIVND (reference sequence). The CDR3 protein is CASSMAVTADQPQHF. In DNA, the CDR3 is TGTGCCAGTAGTATGGCGGTAACCGCGGATCAGCCCCAGCATTTT.

In this sample, this clone turned up a few times. This chain joins TRBV5-1 and TRBJ2-7; D may be TRBD1 (5 bases). This CDR3 is built from 14 residues. Trimming stripped 2 bases from V and 6 bases from J, with 15 bases between. CDR1 is SGHRS and CDR2 is YFSETQ in the germline V gene. The CDR3 nucleotides are TGCGCCAGCAGCTTAGGCACAGGTCCCCGCGAGCAGTACTTC. Translated, it gives CASSLGTGPREQYF.

The rearrangement joins TRBV5-4 to TRBJ1-1; 8 bases fit TRBD1. Trimming cost V 4 bases and J 6 bases; bases outside gene matches: 11. The CDR3 is 15 amino acids. Germline V gives CDR1 SGHNT, CDR2 YYREEE (reference sequence). The CDR3 DNA reads TGTGCCAGCAGCCAAGAGAGACAGGGGCACCCTGAAGCTTTCTTT. Its protein product is CASSQERQGHPEAFF.

The rearrangement joins TRBV5-1 to TRBJ2-7, with 11 bases identical to TRBD2. Germline CDR1 is SGHRS and CDR2 is YFSETQ. The junction had 6 bases not matched to a gene; V was cut back by 4 bases and J by 0 bases. The CDR3 has 16 amino acids. CDR3 DNA: TGCGCCAGCAGCCAGGGACTAGCGGCTAGCTCCTACGAGCAGTACTTC. It encodes CASSQGLAASSYEQYF.

The V gene is TRBV7-9, the J gene TRBJ2-1; no clear D gene. The CDR3 is 13 amino acids. Germline V gene sequence: CDR1 SEHNR, CDR2 FQNEAQ (reference sequence). Trimming left V 5 bases short and J 6 bases short, with 11 bases between. CDR3 in DNA: TGTGCCAGCAGCCCCCCCCTGAGCAATGAGCAGTTCTTC. This translates into CASSPPLSNEQFF.

There are a few counts of this clone. The rearrangement links TRBV10-1 to TRBJ2-1; TRBD1 aligns across 7 bases. The length of the CDR3 is 14 residues. With 8 bases clipped from V and 12 bases from J, the junction kept 16 bases outside the gene matches. Germline V gene lookup returns CDR1 WNHNN and CDR2 SYGVQD (reference sequence). The CDR3 loop reads CASGGRQGRYGQFF. Written as DNA, the CDR3 is TGCGCCAGCGGCGGGCGACAGGGTAGGTATGGGCAGTTCTTC.

V and J are TRBV4-1 and TRBJ1-6; 9 nucleotides align to TRBD1. Per the germline V gene, CDR1 is MGHRA and CDR2 is YSYEKL. The CDR3 is made up of 15 amino acids. Losses at the gene ends were 4 bases for V and 10 bases for J; bases not matched to a gene: 8. In nucleotides, the CDR3 is TGCGCCAGCAGCCTAGGACAGGGGTATCGGTCACCCCTCCACTTT. This translates into CASSLGQGYRSPLHF.

The chain employs TRBV29-1 and TRBJ2-7, with D possibly matching TRBD2 (5 bases). The CDR3 spans 13 residues. V lost 6 bases and J lost 1, with 13 bases in between. Germline values: CDR1 SQVTM, CDR2 ANQGSEA. CDR3 sequence: CSVAAAGSYEQYF. DNA for the CDR3: TGCAGCGTAGCGGCAGCCGGATCCTACGAGCAGTACTTC.

This clone was counted once. J is TRBJ2-5 and V is TRBV15; TRBD2 agrees at 7 bases. The V gene's germline CDR1 is LNHNV and CDR2 YYDKDF (reference sequence). This CDR3 is built from 15 residues. The V segment lost 1 base and the J segment 3 bases; nucleotides outside the gene matches: 5. The chain's CDR3 is CATSRGGLVEETQYF. In nucleotides, the CDR3 is TGTGCCACCAGCAGAGGTGGACTAGTCGAAGAGACCCAGTACTTC.

The CDR3 protein is CASSAGTGAMNTEAFF. DNA of the CDR3: TGTGCCAGCAGCGCGGGGACAGGGGCCATGAACACTGAAGCTTTCTTT. The chain recombines TRBV5-4 with TRBJ1-1; 10 positions agree with TRBD1. The CDR3 totals 16 residues. Germline V lookup: CDR1 SGHNT, CDR2 YYREEE (reference sequence). V lost 4 bases, J lost 0 bases, and 6 bases stayed unmatched.

This chain links TRBV11-2 with TRBJ2-1, with a weak D call TRBD2 (5 bases). The germline V and J ends were trimmed by 1 base and 6 bases, with 7 bases remaining between them. Germline CDR1 is SGHAT and CDR2 is FQNNGV. This CDR3 region has 13 residues. In DNA form, the CDR3 reads TGTGCCAGCAGCTTAGTAGGAGGCAATGAGCAGTTCTTC. Amino acids: CASSLVGGNEQFF.

The rearrangement links TRBV30 to TRBJ1-2; TRBD1 might be the D (5 bases). Germline V CDR1 and CDR2: GTSNPN, SVGIG (reference sequence). The CDR3 length is 14 residues. V was clipped by 3 bases and J by 6 bases, with 17 bases between them. CDR3 region: CAWREDTKIDGYTF. CDR3 in DNA: TGTGCCTGGAGAGAGGACACAAAAATAGATGGCTACACCTTC.

This clone was seen once. The chain is built from TRBV6-5 and TRBJ2-4; no definite D call. Deletions cut 2 bases from V and 4 bases from J, with 6 bases between. Germline loops: CDR1 MNHEY, CDR2 SVGAGI. The CDR3 runs 13 residues. The CDR3 DNA is TGTGCCAGCAGTTACGGCAAGAAAAACATTCAGTACTTC. Protein sequence: CASSYGKKNIQYF.

The chain has TRBV7-2 and TRBJ1-2; 11 positions match TRBD1. Germline CDR1 reads SGHTA; CDR2 reads FQGNSA. There are 14 residues in the CDR3. With 3 bases clipped from V and 7 bases from J, the junction kept 4 bases outside the gene matches. The CDR3 DNA reads TGTGCCAGCAGCTTGTCCGGGACAGGGGGTGGCTACACCTTC. This gives the protein CASSLSGTGGGYTF.

The chain recombines TRBV20-1 with TRBJ1-1; D unclear. CDR3 length: 8 amino acids. Germline CDR1 is DFQATT and CDR2 is SNEGSKA (reference sequence). For the CDR3, the DNA is TGCAGCCTACCTGAAGCTTTCTTT. Translating gives CSLPEAFF.

V usage is TRBV30 and J usage is TRBJ2-3; D may be TRBD2 (5 bases). The CDR3 runs 13 residues. Trimming took off 0 bases at V and 6 bases at J, with 10 bases between the two ends. Germline V CDR1 and CDR2: GTSNPN, SVGIG (reference sequence). The CDR3 bases are TGTGCCTGGAGTGTACGGGGTGGGGATACGCAGTATTTT. This encodes CAWSVRGGDTQYF.

V gene TRBV4-2 combines with J gene TRBJ2-3, with 7 bases identical to TRBD1. V lost 4 bases and J lost 4; bases outside the gene matches: 11. The CDR3 extends over 16 amino acids. Germline V gene data show CDR1 as LGHNA and CDR2 as YNFKEQ. The CDR3, as DNA: TGTGCCAGCAGCCTCCACCCCTCGGGACAGTCAGATACGCAGTATTTT. This translates into CASSLHPSGQSDTQYF.

The rearrangement uses TRBV12-5 and TRBJ2-2; D remains unclear. There are 13 residues in the CDR3. V shed 4 bases and J shed 6 bases, with 9 bases lying between them. Germline assignment: CDR1 LGHNT and CDR2 FRNRAP. The CDR3 spells CASGSPLSGELFF. The DNA for the CDR3 is TGTGCTAGTGGTTCCCCTTTATCCGGGGAGCTGTTTTTT.

This clone has only one observation. The V call is TRBV5-6, the J call TRBJ2-5, with a tentative D call TRBD2 (6 bases). CDR1 is SGHDT and CDR2 is YYEEEE in the germline V gene. The CDR3 totals 14 residues. Trimming left V 4 bases short and J 3 bases short, with 13 bases between. CDR3 sequence reads: CASSTPGVEETQYF. The CDR3 DNA sequence: TGTGCCAGCAGCACCCCGGGGGTCGAAGAGACCCAGTACTTC.

The rearrangement uses TRBV19 and TRBJ2-2, with 9 bases that match TRBD2. The junction had 8 bases not matched to a gene; V was cut back by 4 bases and J by 5 bases. The CDR3 is 16 amino acids. Germline assignment: CDR1 LNHDA and CDR2 SQIVND (reference sequence). The CDR3 reads CASSNGGRAGTGELFF. For the CDR3, the DNA is TGTGCCAGTAGTAACGGCGGGAGGGCAGGGACCGGGGAGCTGTTTTTT.

Note on this clone: Without the conserved terminal phenylalanine or tryptophan, this CDR3 likely stems from a read error. The DNA is left out, because the CDR3 cannot be placed on it with certainty; the CDR3 is given as TCRdb lists it. V and J are TRBV7-9 and TRBJ1-2; TRBD1, the table's D call, lacks a check against the DNA. The CDR3 is 12 residues long, counting both termini. Per germline, CDR1 SEHNR and CDR2 FQNEAQ (reference sequence). The CDR3 is CASSLGGQPVRL.

The J gene is TRBJ2-5, the V gene TRBV19, with TRBD2 as a possible D gene (5 bases). This CDR3 comprises 13 residues. With 3 bases removed from V and 1 base from J, the gap between germline ends came to 6 bases. CDR1 is LNHDA, CDR2 SQIVND, per germline (reference sequence). The CDR3 reads CASSIRGQETQYF. The CDR3 coding sequence is TGTGCCAGTAGTATCCGGGGCCAAGAGACCCAGTACTTC.

This chain uses TRBV30 with TRBJ1-5; no firm D call. In germline, CDR1 is GTSNPN, CDR2 SVGIG (reference sequence). Trimming stripped 1 base from V and 0 bases from J, with 10 bases between. The CDR3 contains 15 residues. The DNA for the CDR3 is TGTGCCTGGAGTGCCGACTCCGATAGCAATCAGCCCCAGCATTTT. This encodes CAWSADSDSNQPQHF.

The chain has TRBV4-1 and TRBJ1-2; TRBD1 aligns across 9 bases. This CDR3 spans 17 amino acids. CDR1 and CDR2 (germline): MGHRA, YSYEKL. The junction had 7 bases not matched to a gene; V was cut back by 2 bases and J by 0 bases. CDR3 in DNA: TGCGCCAGCAGCCAATTCGACAGGGGGGCAGCTAACTATGGCTACACCTTC. Translating it yields CASSQFDRGAANYGYTF.

The chain recombines TRBV7-9 with TRBJ2-4; the D gene is possibly TRBD1 (5 bases). Per the germline V gene, CDR1 is SEHNR and CDR2 is FQNEAQ (reference sequence). Trimming pared 5 bases from V and 6 bases from J, leaving 17 bases between. The CDR3 runs to 15 residues. This CDR3 reads CASSPGTNQGNIQYF. DNA of the CDR3: TGTGCCAGCAGCCCAGGAACGAACCAGGGAAACATTCAGTACTTC.

The rearrangement links TRBV10-1 to TRBJ1-3; TRBD1 aligns across 9 bases. CDR1 is WNHNN, CDR2 SYGVQD, per germline (reference sequence). This CDR3 contains 14 residues. V was clipped by 2 bases and J by 5 bases; unmatched bases: 1. The CDR3: CASSEGTGRNTIYF. The CDR3 region has the DNA TGCGCCAGCAGTGAGGGGACAGGGCGAAACACCATATATTTT.